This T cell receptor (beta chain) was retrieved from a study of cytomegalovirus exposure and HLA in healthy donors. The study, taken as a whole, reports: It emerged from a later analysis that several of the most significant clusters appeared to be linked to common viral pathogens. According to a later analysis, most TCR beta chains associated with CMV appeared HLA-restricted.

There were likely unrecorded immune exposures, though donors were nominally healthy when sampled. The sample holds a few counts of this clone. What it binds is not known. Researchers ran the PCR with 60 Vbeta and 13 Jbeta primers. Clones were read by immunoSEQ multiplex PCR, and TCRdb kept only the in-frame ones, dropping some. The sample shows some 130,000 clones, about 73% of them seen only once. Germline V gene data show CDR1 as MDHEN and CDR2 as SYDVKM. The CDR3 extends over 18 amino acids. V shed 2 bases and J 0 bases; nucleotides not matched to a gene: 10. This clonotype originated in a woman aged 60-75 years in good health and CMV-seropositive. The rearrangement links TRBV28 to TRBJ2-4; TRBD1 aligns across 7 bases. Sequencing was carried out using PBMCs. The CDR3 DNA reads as TGTGCCAGCAGTTTACCGTTCGGGACAGCGCTAGCCAAAAACATTCAGTACTTC. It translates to CASSLPFGTALAKNIQYF.